This T cell receptor (beta chain) was identified in a study of cytomegalovirus exposure and HLA in healthy donors (dated by TCRdb to about 2017). For the wider study: An earlier analysis of 587 of the donors reported 250 to 300 Gb of sequence data and 120 million or so unique TCR beta sequences from 150 million to 200 million T cells. The study was designed to test whether signatures of past pathogen exposure could be identified by cataloging public T cell receptors. The study combined high-throughput TCR immunosequencing, statistical association of individual TCRs with disease status, and machine learning to predict cytomegalovirus infection status. On average, roughly 250,000 unique TCR beta nucleotide sequences were sequenced per donor among some 430 genotyped donors of the cohort, with about 19% of those sequences being non-productive. In an earlier analysis of roughly 540 of the donors, high-throughput TCR beta sequencing was used to judge whether each TCR beta V gene segment behaved as functional or pseudogenic. An early release that covered some 640 HLA-typed donors contained about 300 gigabases of sequencing data and some 87 million unique TCR sequences. Along with the approximately 670-subject first cohort, a separate validation cohort of over a hundred different subjects was used. Of the roughly 400 genotyped donors, 81% were placed in the genetic ancestry cluster associated with self-reported Caucasian donors. A later analysis re-analyzed previously published TCR beta repertoires from 666 donors and added high-resolution HLA genotyping to study TCR occurrence patterns. The later analysis used no new phenotypic data to find candidate immune exposures, relying instead on TCR beta sequences and their occurrence across donors. A few DR-DQ haplotypes were handled as single units for association and clustering because linkage in the cohort was strong. Donor age, sex, ethnicity and CMV serostatus were collected together with the repertoire data. Every repertoire in the discovery cohort had been generated on one and the same sequencing platform. In a later genetic analysis, genome-wide SNP genotypes for about three fifths of the roughly 670 donors were used, and that subset was treated as a discovery cohort. Class I and class II HLA loci were covered by the typing at four-digit resolution. Typing coverage varied by locus: roughly 620-630 donors for A, B, C, DRB1 and DQB1; approximately 560 for DQA1; nearly 610 for DPA1; more than 450 for DPB1. The study used immunosequencing to profile the T cell repertoires of approximately 650 subjects and linked those repertoires to cytomegalovirus serostatus.

Library method: the immunoSEQ multiplex PCR assay. For the multiplex PCR, a mixture combining 60 forward primers for TCR Vbeta segments and 13 reverse primers for TCR Jbeta segments was used. The CDR3 region of rearranged TCR beta genes was amplified from genomic DNA by a multiplex PCR assay. Amplified TCR beta libraries were sequenced as 87-base-pair reads on the Illumina HiSeq System. The original pipeline was this. Across the 500 to 850 repertoires, a later analysis counted around 80 million unique TCR beta chains, 8.5 million to 12 million of which were shared by at least two donors. Raw reads were error-corrected and collapsed into unique sequences by a nearest-neighbor algorithm in which closely related sequences were merged to remove PCR and sequencing errors. V, D and J gene segments were assigned by aligning CDR3 sequences to IMGT reference sequences. Each retained sequence needed at least a six-nucleotide match to both a V gene segment and a J gene segment. A rearrangement counted as productive if the CDR3 had no stop codons and remained in frame with V and J, and every other rearrangement counted as non-productive. CDR3 was defined by IMGT convention, running from the second conserved V-encoded cysteine to the conserved J-encoded phenylalanine. The earlier analysis of around 640 of the donors excluded sequences that lacked an unambiguous match to a single V gene segment. An earlier analysis of 500 to 700 of the donors classified V segments as functional when productive rearrangements were above 56.7% and as segregating when the standard deviation between donors was above 5%. A statistical classification framework was developed to diagnose cytomegalovirus status using the catalog of TCR beta chain sequences. V and J gene assignment, in a later analysis, came from comparing TCR nucleotide sequences with IMGT/GENE-DB human TR gene sequences. The TCRdist pipeline was used in a later analysis to assign CDR3 sequences and most-parsimonious VDJ recombination scenarios. A later analysis defined each TCR beta chain by its CDR3 amino acid sequence plus V-gene family, and excluded reads lacking a unique V-gene family. A later analysis removed roughly 590 highly shared, low-generation-probability nucleotide sequences to deal with suspected cross-contamination and a sequencing artifact. In a later analysis, a clonal expansion index was calculated for each public chain from normalized within-repertoire ranks of inferred template counts. In a later analysis, generation probabilities were computed using a VDJ recombination model fitted to out-of-frame rearrangements, and the results were checked against IGoR. In a later analysis, TCR-TCR, TCR-HLA and TCR-CMV co-occurrence was scored with hypergeometric tests, and a repertoire-size bias correction was applied to TCR pairs. In a later analysis, false discovery rates were estimated by permuting HLA or CMV assignments 20 times. In a later analysis, co-occurring TCRs were grouped using DBSCAN, with TCRdist sequence similarity added in when clustering inside HLA-allele-positive subsets. Co-occurrence clustering excluded repertoires with fewer than 30,000 or more than 120,000 public chains, plus five with anomalous nucleotide sharing. TCRdb's version of the immuneACCESS table is confined to in-frame rearrangements and falls short of the full clone set. An unresolved V gene accounts for under half of the shortfall where checked; the remainder is of unknown origin. V, J and clone size derive from that table, while D and trimming were established from the DNA sequence. The sample contains approximately 240,000 clones, about 89% of them found a single time. Less than 1.2% of the sample is in the top ten clones.

The cohort was made up of 500 to 800 healthy bone marrow donors. At the time of sampling, every cohort member was nominally healthy, though immune exposures that went unrecorded were likely present. The donor was CMV seronegative and belonged to the group of around 350 seronegative cohort members. A peripheral blood sample was provided by each donor, and peripheral blood mononuclear cells were used for TCR beta sequencing. Genomic DNA extraction from the blood cell samples was performed with the Qiagen DNeasy Blood Extraction Kit. According to the germline V gene (reference sequence), CDR1 reads MNHNY and CDR2 reads SVGAGI. The CDR3 contains 14 residues, cysteine and phenylalanine counted. The only DNA kept is the CDR3, 42 bases in frame from the first base. The V end loses 4 bases and the J end loses 2 bases, and a stretch of 11 bases separates them. As to this clone: Its cognate antigen has yet to be identified. No quality values exist for individual bases; no much larger clone is one base distant.

On the study overall, not on this receptor specifically: A few of the identified cytomegalovirus-associated TCR beta chains were confirmed in vitro to be specific for cytomegalovirus antigens. Sequencing depth was assumed to be roughly uniform across donors in the presence/absence analyses, though that assumption may not hold. The earlier analysis of about 600 of the donors excluded roughly 17 rarely observed V segments, including chromosome 9 orphons, because counts were too low. Some IMGT-functional V segments, including TRBV6-2 and TRBV6-3, could not be distinguished by the 87-base-pair reads and were therefore excluded. A group of highly shared sequence variants was considered likely to be a technical artifact of the sequencing pipeline. The only immune exposure information available for the cohort was CMV serostatus. Most TCR sequences were observed very rarely across donors, whereas some public TCRs were present in many individuals. In a later genetic analysis, a missense DCLRE1C variant was associated with V-gene and J-gene trimming of TCR beta chains, and the association was replicated in an independent cohort. In a later analysis, several top co-occurrence clusters were reported to appear linked to parvovirus B19, influenza, CMV and Epstein-Barr virus. A later analysis associated about 16,000 TCR beta sequences with specific HLA alleles at a false discovery rate of 0.05. The study gave a list of 150 to 200 TCR beta chains associated with cytomegalovirus. Linkage disequilibrium might explain the correlated functional status among segregating V segments, but an unknown experimental factor could not be ruled out. Because some donors lacked HLA typing at each locus, the association tests relied only on the typed subset. Cytomegalovirus status was reported to be diagnosed by the classifier with high specificity and sensitivity in both the original and validation cohorts. In a later genetic analysis, fewer N-insertions in productive TCRs were reported among donors in an Asian-associated ancestry cluster than the approximately 710-donor mean. Assigning TCR associations to individual alleles was difficult when HLA alleles, especially DR and DQ, strongly co-occurred. In a later analysis, TCR association rates were found to vary across HLA loci, with the most associated TCRs seen for DRB1 alleles and the fewest for HLA-C alleles. According to a later analysis, most CMV-associated TCR beta chains appeared to be HLA-restricted, and the HLA associations seemed to be driven largely by CMV exposure. In an earlier analysis of about 550 of the donors, most TCR beta V segments were observed in productive rearrangements about 87% or about 30% of the time, broadly matching IMGT annotations. A further reported finding was that TCR beta sequences accurately predicted the HLA-A and HLA-B alleles for most subjects in the first cohort. A later analysis found that HLA-associated TCR beta chains were more clonally expanded and had lower generation probabilities than equally common non-associated chains. The authors suggested that the approach could potentially be extended to other disease states and immunological phenotypes. This cohort had only TCR beta chains sequenced, and the lack of alpha or paired-chain data limited which features could be detected.

The receptor comes from a woman aged 18-30 years in good health and CMV-seronegative. The sequence links TRBV6-6 to TRBJ1-1; a weak D assignment points to TRBD1 (5 bases agree). Sequenced sample: PBMCs. The CDR3 protein is CASSLDTFNTEAFF. The nucleotide sequence is TGTGCCAGCAGTTTGGACACGTTCAACACTGAAGCTTTCTTT.